The rows below give T cell receptor beta chains drawn from one sample of a study of identical twins. TCRdb fed the 5' RACE reads into MiXCR, producing one record per CDR3 protein. Of over 550,000 distinct CDR3 sequences in the sample, about 7.6% are singletons; the top ten hold 1.5% to 2%. These sequences were also reported in another study, on yellow fever vaccine responses in identical twins.

Source material: PBMCs. All receptors derive from a woman between 18 and 30 years old in good health. Both conserved end residues are part of each CDR3. A D gene is named only where the DNA matches it firmly. Clone size is stated in some rows and not others, as once, few, many or a class when expanded.

J | V | size | D | DNA | CDR3
TRBJ2-7 | TRBV6-5 | few | TRBD1 | TGTGCCAGCAGTTCGGACAGGGGGAAATACGAGCAGTACTTC | CASSSDRGKYEQYF
TRBJ1-3 | TRBV4-1 | few | - | TGCGCCAGCAGCCAAATGGGGAACACCATATATTTT | CASSQMGNTIYF
TRBJ1-5 | TRBV20-1 | many | - | TGCAGCTGTGGGGAGTCGAGTCATCAGCCCCAGCATTTT | CSCGESSHQPQHF
TRBJ1-5 | TRBV6-1 | - | - | TGTGCCAGCAGCCCCGCCAGCAGGGTCGGTCAGCCCCAGCATTTT | CASSPASRVGQPQHF
TRBJ2-3 | TRBV11-2 | many | TRBD2 | TGTGCCAGCAGCTTGCTAGCGGGAGGGGTTGGTGATAGCACAGATACGCAGTATTTT | CASSLLAGGVGDSTDTQYF
TRBJ2-5 | TRBV27 | - | - | TGTGCCAGCAGGCCCGGCCAGGCAGTTGAGACCCAGTACTTC | CASRPGQAVETQYF
TRBJ2-2 | TRBV10-3 | many | - | TGTGCCATCAGTGATTGGGGGAACACCGGGGAGCTGTTTTTT | CAISDWGNTGELFF
TRBJ2-3 | TRBV6-1 | many | - | TGTGCCAGCAGTCGGAGAAACACAGATACGCAGTATTTT | CASSRRNTDTQYF
TRBJ2-7 | TRBV29-1 | few | - | TGCAGCGTGGGGGGCGGAGGGCCCATCGAGCAGTACTTC | CSVGGGGPIEQYF
TRBJ2-1 | TRBV11-3 | few | - | TGTGCCAGCAGCCCCTTGCAAAGAGGGGTGGGGTACAATGAGCAGTTCTTC | CASSPLQRGVGYNEQFF
TRBJ2-3 | TRBV14 | many | TRBD2 | TGTGCCAGCAGCCAAGATCCCGTGGCTAGCGGGAGGGCCGGAGATACGCAGTATTTT | CASSQDPVASGRAGDTQYF
TRBJ2-3 | TRBV5-1 | many | - | TGCGCCAGCAGCTTGGATGTAGATACGCAGTATTTT | CASSLDVDTQYF
TRBJ2-5 | TRBV20-1 | few | TRBD2 | TGCAGTGCTAGATGGGGCGGGAGGACGGAGACCCAGTACTTC | CSARWGGRTETQYF
TRBJ2-7 | TRBV12-3/TRBV12-4 | - | - | TGTGCCAGCAGTCCACAGACTGGGCCCTACGAGCAGTACTTC | CASSPQTGPYEQYF
TRBJ2-1 | TRBV5-1 | many | - | TGCGCCAGCAGCTCTTCCAGCAATGAGCAGTTCTTC | CASSSSSNEQFF
TRBJ2-1 | TRBV12-3/TRBV12-4 | many | - | TGTGCCAGCAGTTTACCTTGGGAGGCCGCACCTTACAATGAGCAGTTCTTC | CASSLPWEAAPYNEQFF
TRBJ1-1 | TRBV28 | - | - | TGTGCCAGCAGCCCAGCCGGTTCAGGGGCGCGCACTGAAGCTTTCTTT | CASSPAGSGARTEAFF
TRBJ2-5 | TRBV27 | many | - | TGTGCCAGCAGTTTGGGGCTAGTCGCAGGGGAGACCCAGTACTTC | CASSLGLVAGETQYF
TRBJ2-5 | TRBV29-1 | many | - | TGCGCGGCCAGAGAAGAGACCCAGTACTTC | CAAREETQYF
TRBJ2-3 | TRBV5-5 | - | - | TGTGCCAGCAGCCGGGGCGTAGACACAGATACGCAGTATTTT | CASSRGVDTDTQYF
TRBJ2-1 | TRBV3-1 | many | TRBD1 | TGTGCCAGCAGTCAGGACAGGGGTTCCTACAATGAGCAGTTCTTC | CASSQDRGSYNEQFF
TRBJ2-5 | TRBV12-3/TRBV12-4 | many | - | TGTGCCAGCAGTTTAGGACAAGAGACCCAGTACTTC | CASSLGQETQYF
TRBJ2-3 | TRBV7-8 | - | - | TGTGCCAGCAGCTTAGCTCTGGCAACCTCTGTCACAGATACGCAGTATTTT | CASSLALATSVTDTQYF
TRBJ2-3 | TRBV5-4 | many | - | TGTGCCAGCAGCTTGGGTACCAGGGCAGATACGCAGTATTTT | CASSLGTRADTQYF
TRBJ1-2 | TRBV20-1 | few | - | TGCAGTGCACCGAGGACGGACGCTAACTATGGCTACACCTTC | CSAPRTDANYGYTF
TRBJ2-1 | TRBV12-3/TRBV12-4 | few | TRBD2 | TGTGCCAGCAGTCCTGGCTCCGGGACTAGGGTAGATGAGCAGTTCTTC | CASSPGSGTRVDEQFF
TRBJ2-1 | TRBV29-1 | - | - | TGCAGCGCAGGACAGAATTACAATGAGCAGTTCTTC | CSAGQNYNEQFF
TRBJ1-5 | TRBV2 | - | - | TGTGCCAGCAATTTACAGAAATATAGCAATCAGCCCCAGCATTTT | CASNLQKYSNQPQHF
TRBJ2-7 | TRBV5-1 | many | - | TGCGCCAGCAGCCTGGGACAACTTCCCCACGAGCAGTACTTC | CASSLGQLPHEQYF
TRBJ1-5 | TRBV28 | - | - | TGTGCCAGCAGGAAATGGGGTTCGGCCAGCAATCAGCCCCAGCATTTT | CASRKWGSASNQPQHF
TRBJ2-7 | TRBV15 | many | - | TGTGCCACCAGCAGTTCCAACCCGAAGGGAAACTACGAGCAGTACTTC | CATSSSNPKGNYEQYF
TRBJ2-7 | TRBV5-1 | many | - | TGCGCCAGCAGCATCGGGACTGGCTACGAGCAGTACTTC | CASSIGTGYEQYF
TRBJ1-1 | TRBV15 | many | - | TGTGCCACCAGTACACCCGGGACGGACTATGAAGCTTTCTTT | CATSTPGTDYEAFF
TRBJ1-2 | TRBV12-3/TRBV12-4 | few | - | TGTGCCAGCAGTTTAGTTGGGGGCACGAGACTGATGGATACAAAGTCTGGCTACACCTTC | CASSLVGGTRLMDTKSGYTF
TRBJ2-7 | TRBV11-2 | - | - | TGTGCCAGCAGCTTAGGCCGGGACTTCTCCTACGAGCAGTACTTC | CASSLGRDFSYEQYF
TRBJ1-4 | TRBV5-1 | many | TRBD1 | TGCGCCAGCAGCCCTGGGACAGGAGCAACTAATGAAAAACTGTTTTTT | CASSPGTGATNEKLFF
TRBJ2-1 | TRBV20-1 | few | TRBD2 | TGCAGTGCTCTGGGGTGGACTAGAACCTACAATGAGCAGTTCTTC | CSALGWTRTYNEQFF
TRBJ1-2 | TRBV6-1 | many | - | TGTGCCAGCAGCGACAGCACCTCTTTCGATGGCTACACCTTC | CASSDSTSFDGYTF
TRBJ1-3 | TRBV6-1 | many | - | TGTGCCAGCTGCCGGGTGGGCAGGCAGAGCTCTGGAAACACCATATATTTT | CASCRVGRQSSGNTIYF
TRBJ2-3 | TRBV29-1 | many | TRBD1 | TGCAGCGCCGGGACAGGGACAGATACGCAGTATTTT | CSAGTGTDTQYF
TRBJ2-1 | TRBV20-1 | - | TRBD2 | TGCAGTGCGTTAAGCCCTAGCGGGGGGGCCAATGAGCAGTTCTTC | CSALSPSGGANEQFF